The 20 T cell receptor beta chains presented below share a single source sample, sequenced in a study of OX40 agonist ivuxolimab in advanced cancers. Clones were read by immunoSEQ multiplex PCR, and TCRdb kept only the in-frame ones, dropping some. The sample shows about 71,000 clones, roughly nine tenths of them seen only once. The source material was CD4+ or CD8+ T cells sorted from blood, sampled in a trial of the OX40 agonist ivuxolimab. These receptor sequences come from an adult with an advanced solid tumor such as melanoma, head and neck, liver or kidney cancer.

The chain employs TRBV4-2 and TRBJ2-3, with 10 bases fitting TRBD2. Per germline, CDR1 LGHNA and CDR2 YNFKEQ. The CDR3 is 16 amino acids. Trimming at V came to 5 bases and at J to 0 bases, leaving 5 bases not matched to a gene. The chain's CDR3 is CASSSTSGDSTDTQYF. The CDR3 nucleotides are TGTGCCAGCAGCTCCACTAGCGGGGATAGCACAGATACGCAGTATTTT.

This clone was found once. The V call is TRBV10-2, the J call TRBJ2-7; D may be TRBD2 (6 bases). The germline V and J ends were trimmed by 6 bases and 2 bases, with 20 bases remaining between them. Per germline, CDR1 WSHSY and CDR2 SAAADI. The CDR3 spans 16 residues. The CDR3 loop is CASRGLAGEEPYEQYF. CDR3 coding DNA: TGCGCCAGCAGGGGACTGGCAGGCGAAGAACCCTACGAGCAGTACTTC.

J is TRBJ2-2 and V is TRBV28; 12 positions match TRBD2. In germline, CDR1 is MDHEN, CDR2 SYDVKM. The junction had 7 bases not matched to a gene; V was cut back by 5 bases and J by 6 bases. The CDR3 has 16 amino acids. The CDR3 bases are TGTGCCAGCAGTACCTATGGACTAGCGGGACCCGGGGAGCTGTTTTTT. Encoded protein: CASSTYGLAGPGELFF.

V gene TRBV11-2 combines with J gene TRBJ2-1; D may be TRBD1 or TRBD2 (5 bases each). The germline V gene encodes CDR1 SGHAT and CDR2 FQNNGV. CDR3 size: 15 residues. Trimming left V 5 bases short and J 6 bases short, with 17 bases between. This CDR3 is CASSIGAGRGNEQFF. The CDR3 nucleotides read TGTGCCAGCAGCATAGGGGCGGGCCGGGGCAATGAGCAGTTCTTC.

The chain couples TRBV28 to TRBJ2-1; 9 bases match TRBD1. Germline values: CDR1 MDHEN, CDR2 SYDVKM. V shed 6 bases and J 6 bases; nucleotides not matched to a gene: 9. The CDR3 covers 15 residues. CDR3 bases: TGTGCCAGCAGCCAGGGACAGGGAACGAGCAATGAGCAGTTCTTC. It encodes CASSQGQGTSNEQFF.

The gene calls are TRBV7-3 and TRBJ2-1; TRBD2 aligns across 11 bases. The germline CDR1 and CDR2 sequences are SGHTA and FQGTGA. J was trimmed by 5 bases and V by 4 bases; bases with no gene match: 7. The CDR3 sequence is 16 residues long. CDR3 residues: CASSSLAGGRDNEQFF. CDR3 in DNA: TGTGCCAGCAGCTCGTTAGCGGGAGGGCGGGACAATGAGCAGTTCTTC.

The J gene is TRBJ2-5, the V gene TRBV28, with TRBD2 matching over 14 bases. The CDR3 is made up of 15 amino acids. V lost 8 bases, J lost 5 bases, and 7 bases stayed unmatched. Germline values: CDR1 MDHEN, CDR2 SYDVKM. Here the CDR3 reads CASEEGLAGEETQYF. The DNA for the CDR3 is TGTGCCAGCGAAGAGGGACTAGCGGGGGAGGAGACCCAGTACTTC.

The rearrangement uses TRBV28 and TRBJ2-7, with 9 bases identical to TRBD1. The CDR3 totals 15 residues. V lost 2 bases, J lost 6 bases, and 8 bases stayed unmatched. Germline assignment: CDR1 MDHEN and CDR2 SYDVKM. Written as DNA, the CDR3 is TGTGCCAGCAGTTTAGAGTCTTGGACAGGGGCCGAGCAGTACTTC. It codes for CASSLESWTGAEQYF. Complete variable domain (other parts from reference TRBV28 and TRBJ2-7): DVKVTQSSRYLVKRTGEKVFLECVQDMDHENMFWYRQDPGLGLRLIYFSYDVKMKEKGDIPEGYSVSREKKERFSLILESASTNQTSMYLCASSLESWTGAEQYFGPGTRLTVT.

The chain carries TRBV13 and TRBJ2-2; unclear D gene. CDR1 and CDR2 from the germline V gene are PRHDT and FYEKMQ (reference sequence). V lost 4 bases and J 7 bases, leaving 19 bases between the germline ends. The CDR3 runs to 16 residues. This chain's CDR3 is CASSSSGAGPSGELFF. The CDR3 coding sequence is TGTGCCAGCAGCTCCTCCGGCGCCGGACCAAGCGGGGAGCTGTTTTTT.

The V and J genes are TRBV14 and TRBJ1-5; D remains unclear. Germline V gene sequence: CDR1 SGHDN, CDR2 FVKESK. The CDR3 totals 13 residues. The V and J ends lost 1 base and 10 bases respectively, with 11 bases between them. CDR3 sequence (DNA): TGTGCCAGCAGCCAAGCCCGGGAGCGACCCCAGCATTTT. Its protein product is CASSQARERPQHF. The full variable domain, completed using reference TRBV14 and TRBJ1-5, is EAGVTQFPSHSVIEKGQTVTLRCDPISGHDNLYWYRRVMGKEIKFLLHFVKESKQDESGMPNNRFLAERTGGTYSTLKVQPAELEDSGVYFCASSQARERPQHFGDGTRLSIL.

This sequence joins TRBV6-6 and TRBJ2-1; D is unclear. The CDR3 sequence is 13 residues long. V lost 6 bases to trimming and J lost 0 bases, with 6 bases between them. CDR1 is MNHNY and CDR2 is SVGAGI in the germline V gene (reference sequence). CDR3 region: CASSRSSYNEQFF. Written as DNA, the CDR3 is TGTGCCAGCAGCCGGAGCTCCTACAATGAGCAGTTCTTC.

The gene calls are TRBV7-3 and TRBJ2-3, with 10 bases identical to TRBD2. J gave up 5 bases and V 3 bases, and 5 bases lay outside the gene matches. CDR1 is SGHTA, CDR2 FQGTGA, per germline. The length of the CDR3 is 15 residues. This CDR3 reads CASSFLAGVGDTQYF. CDR3 nucleotide sequence: TGTGCCAGCAGCTTCCTAGCGGGAGTGGGAGATACGCAGTATTTT.

Written as DNA, the CDR3 is TGTGCCAGCAGCTTACTGGATGAGCAGTTCTTC. It specifies CASSLLDEQFF. The gene calls are TRBV7-9 and TRBJ2-1; D remains ambiguous. Germline-derived CDR1 and CDR2 are SEHNR and FQNEAQ (reference sequence). This CDR3 spans 11 amino acids. V lost 2 bases and J lost 8, with 4 bases in between.

The gene calls are TRBV7-9 and TRBJ1-4; tentative D call: TRBD1 (5 bases). This CDR3 contains 15 residues. Germline V gene data show CDR1 as SEHNR and CDR2 as FQNEAQ (reference sequence). Trimming took 1 base from V and 6 from J, leaving 12 bases between them. CDR3 coding DNA: TGTGCCAGCAGCTTAGGGGGGAACCCTTATGAAAAACTGTTTTTT. The encoded protein is CASSLGGNPYEKLFF.

This clone has a single count. The rearrangement joins TRBV7-9 to TRBJ2-1; TRBD1 is a possible D gene (6 bases). The CDR3 sequence is 15 residues long. Germline V gene data show CDR1 as SEHNR and CDR2 as FQNEAQ (reference sequence). V lost 8 bases and J 2 bases, leaving 16 bases between the germline ends. CDR3 sequence: CASRDTGNPYNEQFF. CDR3 bases: TGTGCCAGCCGTGACACAGGGAACCCCTACAATGAGCAGTTCTTC.

The chain recombines TRBV15 with TRBJ2-2; TRBD1 agrees at 7 bases. The CDR3 consists of 13 residues. Germline V gene sequence: CDR1 LNHNV, CDR2 YYDKDF (reference sequence). J was trimmed by 3 bases and V by 5 bases; bases with no gene match: 0. CDR3 amino acids: CATSQGDTGELFF. The CDR3 coding sequence is TGTGCCACCAGCCAGGGGGACACCGGGGAGCTGTTTTTT.

This sequence joins TRBV27 and TRBJ2-1; maybe TRBD1 (6 bases). The V end was cut by 5 bases, the J end by 11 bases, with 13 bases between. Germline V gives CDR1 MNHEY, CDR2 SMNVEV (reference sequence). This CDR3 is 12 amino acids long. This chain's CDR3 is CASSPLGDKQFF. The CDR3 nucleotides read TGTGCCAGCAGTCCTCTTGGGGACAAGCAGTTCTTC.

This chain connects TRBV4-2 to TRBJ2-7; 12 positions agree with TRBD2. The CDR3 has 16 amino acids. Germline CDR1 and CDR2: LGHNA and YNFKEQ. V lost 0 bases, J lost 3 bases, and 3 bases stayed unmatched. The chain's CDR3 is CASSQDSSGRVYEQYF. CDR3 in DNA: TGTGCCAGCAGCCAAGACTCTAGCGGGAGGGTCTACGAGCAGTACTTC.

V and J are TRBV9 and TRBJ1-2; D gene unclear. Trimming stripped 0 bases from V and 8 bases from J, with 17 bases between. The CDR3 is made up of 15 amino acids. Germline CDR1 and CDR2: SGDLS and YYNGEE. CDR3 sequence reads: CASSVEGQVGGGYTF. Written as DNA, the CDR3 is TGTGCCAGCAGCGTAGAAGGTCAGGTGGGCGGAGGCTACACCTTC.

The chain uses TRBV10-3 and TRBJ2-1; 15 nucleotides agree with TRBD2. The CDR3 has 18 amino acids. Trimming at V came to 8 bases and at J to 2 bases, leaving 10 bases not matched to a gene. Germline CDR1 and CDR2: ENHRY and SYGVKD. In DNA, the CDR3 is TGTGCCATCGGTCCGGGACTAGCGGGAGGAAAGGCCTACAATGAGCAGTTCTTC. The encoded protein is CAIGPGLAGGKAYNEQFF.